One and the same sample provided the 8 T cell receptor beta chains below, sequenced in a study of cytomegalovirus exposure and HLA in healthy donors (dated by TCRdb to the late 2010s). Libraries were constructed by the immunoSEQ multiplex PCR assay. For the multiplex PCR, a mixture combining 60 forward primers for TCR Vbeta segments and 13 reverse primers for TCR Jbeta segments was used. TCRdb obtained this table from immuneACCESS and retained in-frame rearrangements with V and J assigned. These tables miss some clones; where compared with another copy, unresolved V genes account for less than half of the shortfall, and the remainder is unexplained. Present in this sample are 120,000 to 150,000 clones, about 83% of which were seen just once. About 13% of the sample is in the top ten clones. The material sequenced was PBMCs. The receptors derive from a man aged 35-49 years in good health and CMV-seropositive.

The chain employs TRBV11-2 and TRBJ2-1, with a weak D call TRBD1 (5 bases). Germline assignment: CDR1 SGHAT and CDR2 FQNNGV. The CDR3 spans 15 residues. V was cut by 5 bases and J by 5 bases, with 16 bases left in between. CDR3 protein: CASSPFGALDNEQFF. The CDR3 nucleotides read TGTGCCAGCAGCCCTTTTGGGGCCTTAGACAATGAGCAGTTCTTC.

This clone came up once. The gene calls are TRBV28 and TRBJ1-6; tentative D call: TRBD1 (6 bases). Per germline, CDR1 MDHEN and CDR2 SYDVKM. Trimming removed 6 bases at V and 7 bases at J, with 16 bases between. This CDR3 is built from 15 residues. The DNA for the CDR3 is TGTGCCAGCAGCAGACAAGGGACAAACAATTCACCCCTCCACTTT. Translated, it gives CASSRQGTNNSPLHF. The whole variable domain, remainder taken from reference TRBV28 and TRBJ1-6, is DVKVTQSSRYLVKRTGEKVFLECVQDMDHENMFWYRQDPGLGLRLIYFSYDVKMKEKGDIPEGYSVSREKKERFSLILESASTNQTSMYLCASSRQGTNNSPLHFGNGTRLTVT.

The sample holds a few counts of this clone. The chain links TRBV7-9 to TRBJ2-7; D might be TRBD1 (5 bases). V dropped 2 bases and J dropped 1 base, with 6 bases sitting between them. CDR3 length equals 13 residues. The V gene's germline CDR1 is SEHNR and CDR2 FQNEAQ (reference sequence). CDR3 in DNA: TGTGCCAGCAGCTTACCAGGGTCCTACGAGCAGTACTTC. It is translated as CASSLPGSYEQYF.

J is TRBJ1-1 and V is TRBV5-1; 9 bases line up with TRBD1. There are 15 residues in the CDR3. Trimming removed 3 bases from V and 0 bases from J; junction bases left unmatched: 3. CDR1 SGHRS and CDR2 YFSETQ come from the germline V gene. CDR3 coding DNA: TGCGCCAGCAGCTGGGGGACAGGGTTGAACACTGAAGCTTTCTTT. It codes for CASSWGTGLNTEAFF.

This chain links TRBV7-6 with TRBJ1-3, with D uncertain. Trimming stripped 5 bases from V and 0 bases from J, with 11 bases between. The CDR3 has 15 amino acids. CDR1 and CDR2 from the germline V gene are SGHVS and FNYEAQ. The CDR3 sequence: CASSPPGNSGNTIYF. In nucleotides, the CDR3 is TGTGCCAGCAGCCCCCCGGGGAACTCTGGAAACACCATATATTTT.

This chain joins TRBV27 and TRBJ2-1; 14 bases line up with TRBD2. V shed 8 bases, J shed 5 bases, and the junction held 2 bases outside the gene matches. The CDR3 sequence is 14 residues long. In germline, CDR1 is MNHEY, CDR2 SMNVEV (reference sequence). CDR3 bases: TGTGCCAGCGGGGGACTAGCGGGAGACAATGAGCAGTTCTTC. Encoded protein: CASGGLAGDNEQFF.

V usage is TRBV28 and J usage is TRBJ1-4; TRBD1 aligns across 10 bases. Trimming removed 6 bases from V and 6 bases from J; junction bases left unmatched: 19. Germline CDR1 reads MDHEN; CDR2 reads SYDVKM. The CDR3 totals 19 residues. The CDR3 DNA follows: TGTGCCAGCAGGGTAGGCGGGACAGGGGAAATAAGGTTGGATGAAAAACTGTTTTTT. This gives the protein CASRVGGTGEIRLDEKLFF.

The chain has TRBV7-2 and TRBJ2-7; perhaps TRBD1 as D (5 bases). CDR3 length: 14 amino acids. V was clipped by 1 base and J by 2 bases, with 9 bases between them. The germline V gene encodes CDR1 SGHTA and CDR2 FQGNSA. CDR3 sequence reads: CASSLGQLPYEQYF. In DNA, the CDR3 is TGTGCCAGCAGCTTAGGACAGCTCCCCTACGAGCAGTACTTC.